This T cell receptor (beta chain) was profiled in a study of CD8+ T cells in alopecia areata. Points from the study as a whole: TCR sharing across patients was less clear than in mice, possibly HLA-related.

Those with alopecia areata gave lesional scalp punch biopsies and peripheral blood. Extracted from the samples, RNA was reverse transcribed into cDNA to serve as the sequencing template. Only in-frame clones appear in the TCRdb table, and some are missing; sequencing was by immunoSEQ multiplex PCR. This table has 65,000 to 95,000 clones, 45% to 60% appearing once. Germline V gene lookup returns CDR1 SGHRS and CDR2 YFSETQ. Trimming removed 4 bases at V and 7 bases at J, with 12 bases between. The CDR3 has 13 amino acids. A word on this clone: Its target is not known.

The clonotype comes from a human donor with alopecia areata. The sequenced sample consisted of NKG2D-high CD8+ T cells sorted from blood. The chain is built from TRBV5-1 and TRBJ1-5, with D unclear. CDR3 amino acids: CASSPIGEQPQHF. Here the CDR3 DNA reads TGCGCCAGCAGCCCTATTGGTGAACAGCCCCAGCATTTT.